The table lists the clone carrying this T cell receptor (beta chain) with many counts. The iRepertoire nested amplicon-rescue multiplex PCR amplified TCR alpha and beta CDR3s from RNA. TCRdb used MiXCR to reprocess the multiplex PCR reads, holding one entry per CDR3 protein. The sample lists some 160,000 distinct CDR3 sequences, about 46% occurring once. This entry comes from a study of glioma-infiltrating T cells. The sequencing sample was made of glioma tissue, nonneoplastic brain tissue, or PBMCs (not recorded which). The sequence was obtained from a human donor with low-grade glioma or glioblastoma, undergoing nonglioma brain surgery, or in good health (not recorded which).

The CDR3 bases are TGCAGTGCCCAGGATTCAGGGGCCAACGTCCTGACTTTC. Its protein product is CSAQDSGANVLTF. The chain has TRBV20-1 and TRBJ2-6; D uncertain. Germline loops: CDR1 DFQATT, CDR2 SNEGSKA (reference sequence). CDR3 length: 13 amino acids. V was trimmed by 6 bases and J by 4 bases, leaving 10 bases between them.